This TCR beta chain came from a study of blood T cell repertoires in COVID-19. Study-wide background: COVID-19 samples from acute and convalescent phases originated in the United States, Italy and Spain.

This clone was seen a single time. In the authors' methods: Reference gene primer amplification yielded estimated nucleated cell counts. Sequencing was performed with immunoSEQ multiplex PCR; in TCRdb, only in-frame clones are kept and a portion is missing. V, J and clone size reflect that table, while D and trimming were determined from the DNA. This table holds some 33,000 clones, around 83% found once. V lost 2 bases, J lost 6 bases, and 8 bases lay in between. CDR3 length: 13 amino acids. The genes are TRBV12-3 or TRBV12-4 and TRBJ1-5, with D unclear. The sample taken for sequencing was peripheral blood. This TCR came from a human donor in a cohort sampled during active COVID-19. The CDR3, as DNA: TGTGCCAGCAGTTTATTCAGTCTTCAGCCCCAGCATTTT. Translated: CASSLFSLQPQHF.